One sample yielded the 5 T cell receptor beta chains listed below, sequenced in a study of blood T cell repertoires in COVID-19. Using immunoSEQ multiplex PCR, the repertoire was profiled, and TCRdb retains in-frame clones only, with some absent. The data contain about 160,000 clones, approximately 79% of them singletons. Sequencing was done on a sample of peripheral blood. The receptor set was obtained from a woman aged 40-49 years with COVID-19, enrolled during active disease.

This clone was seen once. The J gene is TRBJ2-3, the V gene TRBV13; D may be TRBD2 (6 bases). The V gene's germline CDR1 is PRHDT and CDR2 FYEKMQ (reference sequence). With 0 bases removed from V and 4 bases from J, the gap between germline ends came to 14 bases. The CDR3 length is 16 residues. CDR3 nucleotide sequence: TGTGCCAGCAGCTTAGGGTTGGGGGGAGTTGCAGATACGCAGTATTTT. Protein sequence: CASSLGLGGVADTQYF.

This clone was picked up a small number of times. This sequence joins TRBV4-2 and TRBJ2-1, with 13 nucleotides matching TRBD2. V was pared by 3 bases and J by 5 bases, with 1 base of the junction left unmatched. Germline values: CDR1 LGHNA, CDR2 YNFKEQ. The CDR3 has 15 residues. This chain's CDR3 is CASSQTSGGNNEQFF. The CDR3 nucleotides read TGTGCCAGCAGCCAGACTAGCGGGGGGAACAATGAGCAGTTCTTC.

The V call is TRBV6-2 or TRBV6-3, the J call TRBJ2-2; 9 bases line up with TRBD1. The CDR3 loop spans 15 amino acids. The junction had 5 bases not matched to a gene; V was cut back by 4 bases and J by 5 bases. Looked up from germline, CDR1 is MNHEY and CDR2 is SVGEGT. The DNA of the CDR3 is TGTGCCAGCAGTTTACAGGGGGCCGTTACCGGGGAGCTGTTTTTT. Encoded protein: CASSLQGAVTGELFF.

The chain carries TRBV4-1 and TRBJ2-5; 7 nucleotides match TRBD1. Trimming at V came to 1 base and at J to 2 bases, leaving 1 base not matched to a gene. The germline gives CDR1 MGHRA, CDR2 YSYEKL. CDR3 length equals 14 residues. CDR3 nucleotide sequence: TGCGCCAGCAGCCAAGGGACAGGACAAGAGACCCAGTACTTC. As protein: CASSQGTGQETQYF.

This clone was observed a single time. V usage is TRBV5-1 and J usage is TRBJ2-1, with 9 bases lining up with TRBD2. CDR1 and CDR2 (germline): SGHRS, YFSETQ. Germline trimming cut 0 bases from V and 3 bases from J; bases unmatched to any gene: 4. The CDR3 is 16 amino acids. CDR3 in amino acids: CASSLVVSGSYNEQFF. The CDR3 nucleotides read TGCGCCAGCAGCTTGGTGGTTAGCGGGAGCTACAATGAGCAGTTCTTC.